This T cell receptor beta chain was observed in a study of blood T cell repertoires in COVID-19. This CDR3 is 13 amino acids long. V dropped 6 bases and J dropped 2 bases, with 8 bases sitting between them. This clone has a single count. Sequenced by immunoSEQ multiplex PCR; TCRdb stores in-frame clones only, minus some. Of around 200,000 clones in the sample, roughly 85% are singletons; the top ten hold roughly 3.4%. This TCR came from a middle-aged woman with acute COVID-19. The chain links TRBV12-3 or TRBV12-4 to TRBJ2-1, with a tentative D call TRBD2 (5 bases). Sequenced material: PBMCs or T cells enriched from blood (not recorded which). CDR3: CASSPGTYNEQFF. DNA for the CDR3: TGTGCCAGCAGCCCCGGGACCTACAATGAGCAGTTCTTC.